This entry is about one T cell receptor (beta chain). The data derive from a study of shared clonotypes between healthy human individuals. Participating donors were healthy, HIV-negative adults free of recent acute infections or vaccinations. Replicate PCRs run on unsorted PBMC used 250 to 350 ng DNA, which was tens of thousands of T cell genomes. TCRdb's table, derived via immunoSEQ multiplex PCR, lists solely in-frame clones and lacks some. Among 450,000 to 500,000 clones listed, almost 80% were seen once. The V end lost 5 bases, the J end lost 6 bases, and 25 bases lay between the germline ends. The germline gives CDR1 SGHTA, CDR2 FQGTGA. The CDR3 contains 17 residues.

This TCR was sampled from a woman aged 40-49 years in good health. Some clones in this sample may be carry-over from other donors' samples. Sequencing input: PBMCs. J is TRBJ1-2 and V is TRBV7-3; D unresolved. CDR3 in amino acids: CASSPRETRLLSDGYTF. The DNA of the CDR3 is TGTGCCAGCAGCCCACGGGAGACTCGCTTACTTTCCGATGGCTACACCTTC.